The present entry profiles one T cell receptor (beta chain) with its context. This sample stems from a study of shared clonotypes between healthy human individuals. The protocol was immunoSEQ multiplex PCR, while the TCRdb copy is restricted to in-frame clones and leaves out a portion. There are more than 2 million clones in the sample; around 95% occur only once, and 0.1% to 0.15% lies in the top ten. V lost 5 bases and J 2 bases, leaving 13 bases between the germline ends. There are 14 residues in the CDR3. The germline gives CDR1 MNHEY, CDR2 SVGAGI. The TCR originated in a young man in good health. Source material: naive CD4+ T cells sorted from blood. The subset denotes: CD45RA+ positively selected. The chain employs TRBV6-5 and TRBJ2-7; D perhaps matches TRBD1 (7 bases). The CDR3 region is CASSLSRGAYEQYF. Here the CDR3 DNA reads TGTGCCAGCAGTCTCTCCAGGGGGGCCTACGAGCAGTACTTC.